The clone carrying this TCR beta chain was seen at least ten times. The record originates from a study of T cells in Graves' hyperthyroidism and ophthalmopathy. RNA transcripts were the template for amplifying TCR beta CDR3 regions. The HTBI primer set was used in a first-round RT-PCR of the TCR CDR3. From the multiplex PCR reads, TCRdb called clonotypes with MiXCR, one entry per CDR3 protein. The table lists 370,000 or so distinct CDR3 sequences, 13% of them singletons. After removal of 0 bases from V and 4 bases from J, the junction contained 4 bases not matched to a gene. Germline V gives CDR1 SGHAT, CDR2 FQNNGV. CDR3 size: 15 residues.

The V call is TRBV11-2, the J call TRBJ2-7, with 9 bases fitting TRBD1. This TCR was sampled from a man aged 25 to 40 with Graves' hyperthyroidism that later progressed to Graves' ophthalmopathy. The source material was blood. The CDR3 sequence is CASSLDRGTGYEQYF. As DNA, the CDR3 is TGTGCCAGCAGCTTAGATAGGGGGACAGGGTACGAGCAGTACTTC. Looking up the rest from reference TRBV11-2 and TRBJ2-7 gives the full variable domain: EAGVAQSPRYKIIEKRQSVAFWCNPISGHATLYWYQQILGQGPKLLIQFQNNGVVDDSQLPKDRFSAERLKGVDSTLKIQPAKLEDSAVYLCASSLDRGTGYEQYFGPGTRLTVT.